A selection of T cell receptor beta chains follows, all from one sample in a study of T-cell reconstitution after alpha-beta-depleted transplantation in children. In TCRdb, the PCR reads were re-called with MiXCR into one record per CDR3 protein. This sample yields about 870,000 distinct CDR3 sequences, of which around 17% are seen a single time; 5% belongs to the top ten. The sequencing here drew on PBMCs, mostly from graft donor cells, taken 360 days after TCRalphabeta/CD19-depleted stem cell transplant. All receptors derive from a male patient aged 5 to 17 who had a stem cell transplant for acute lymphoblastic leukemia, so the T cells may come from the graft donor. Both conserved end residues are part of each CDR3. The D gene is left open where the match is weak. Clone size is shown for a subset of rows, as once, few, many or a class of expanded clone.

j_call	d_call	v_call	clone_size	cdr3_aa	cdr3_nt
TRBJ2-2	TRBD2	TRBV12-3/TRBV12-4	NA	CASSLDRTRYAGELFF	TGTGCCAGCAGTTTAGACCGGACTAGGTACGCCGGGGAGCTGTTTTTT
TRBJ2-1	NA	TRBV7-2	NA	CASSLLARDEQFF	TGTGCCAGCAGCTTGTTGGCTAGGGATGAGCAGTTCTTC
TRBJ2-5	TRBD1	TRBV27	NA	CASSHRDRPETQYF	TGTGCCAGCAGTCACCGGGACAGGCCAGAGACCCAGTACTTC
TRBJ2-5	TRBD2	TRBV12-3/TRBV12-4	NA	CASSFRTSGRLQETQYF	TGTGCCAGCAGTTTTCGGACTAGCGGTCGACTACAAGAGACCCAGTACTTC
TRBJ2-7	NA	TRBV20-1	NA	CSASWARTYEQYF	TGCAGTGCTAGTTGGGCCAGGACCTACGAGCAGTACTTC
TRBJ1-6	NA	TRBV15	many	CATSSSGFSPLHF	TGTGCCACCAGCTCCTCCGGTTTTTCACCCCTCCACTTT
TRBJ1-5	TRBD1	TRBV12-3/TRBV12-4	many	CASSLQGAVRAGQPQHF	TGTGCCAGCAGTCTCCAGGGGGCGGTAAGGGCCGGGCAGCCCCAGCATTTT
TRBJ2-6	NA	TRBV19	NA	CANRITGANVLTF	TGTGCCAACAGGATCACTGGGGCCAACGTCCTGACTTTC
TRBJ1-1	NA	TRBV15	NA	CAISTRNTEAFF	TGTGCCATCTCAACAAGGAACACTGAAGCTTTCTTT
TRBJ1-5	NA	TRBV10-2	few	CASSESEGIGNQPQHF	TGCGCCAGCAGTGAGTCTGAGGGGATCGGCAACCAGCCCCAGCATTTT
TRBJ2-1	NA	TRBV7-3	few	CASSFTGSHEQFF	TGTGCCAGCAGCTTTACAGGGAGCCATGAGCAGTTCTTC
TRBJ2-5	NA	TRBV18	few	CASAAQGLQETQYF	TGTGCCAGCGCGGCACAGGGACTCCAAGAGACCCAGTACTTC
TRBJ2-2	NA	TRBV12-3/TRBV12-4	many	CASSFNRELFF	TGTGCCAGCAGTTTCAACAGGGAGCTGTTTTTT
TRBJ2-7	NA	TRBV27	few	CASSYRGYYEQYF	TGTGCCAGCAGTTATAGGGGGTACTACGAGCAGTACTTC
TRBJ2-7	NA	TRBV7-6	few	CASSQTLAENYEQYF	TGTGCCAGCAGCCAAACCTTGGCGGAGAACTACGAGCAGTACTTC
TRBJ2-7	TRBD1	TRBV29-1	many	CSVPKGAHEQYF	TGCAGCGTTCCAAAGGGGGCCCACGAGCAGTACTTC